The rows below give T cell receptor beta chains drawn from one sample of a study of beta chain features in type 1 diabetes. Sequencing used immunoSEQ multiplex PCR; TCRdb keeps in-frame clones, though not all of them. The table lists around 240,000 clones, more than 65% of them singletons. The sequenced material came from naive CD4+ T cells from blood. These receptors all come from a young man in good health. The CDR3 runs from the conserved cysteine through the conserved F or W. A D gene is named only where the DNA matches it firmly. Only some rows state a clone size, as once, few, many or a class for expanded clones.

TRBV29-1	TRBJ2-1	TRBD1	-	CSVDPGTGIF	TGCAGCGTTGACCCCGGGACAGGGATCTTC
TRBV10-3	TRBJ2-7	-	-	CAISESEDEQYF	TGTGCCATCAGTGAGTCCGAGGACGAGCAGTACTTC
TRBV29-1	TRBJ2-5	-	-	CSVDKAFQETQYF	TGCAGCGTTGATAAGGCGTTCCAAGAGACCCAGTACTTC
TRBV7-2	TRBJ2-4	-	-	CASSPSGGLKNIQYF	TGTGCCAGCAGCCCCTCAGGCGGGTTGAAAAACATTCAGTACTTC
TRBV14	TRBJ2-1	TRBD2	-	CASSQEGWLAVYNEQFF	TGTGCCAGCAGCCAAGAAGGATGGCTAGCGGTCTACAATGAGCAGTTCTTC
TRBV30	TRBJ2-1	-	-	CAWSGRSYNEQFF	TGTGCCTGGAGCGGGCGTAGCTACAATGAGCAGTTCTTC
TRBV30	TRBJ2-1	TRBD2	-	CAWSTSGAYNEQFF	TGTGCCTGGAGCACTAGCGGGGCCTACAATGAGCAGTTCTTC
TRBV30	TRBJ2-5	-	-	CAWTPQEGVGTQYF	TGTGCCTGGACCCCCCAGGAGGGCGTGGGGACCCAGTACTTC
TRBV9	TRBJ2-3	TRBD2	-	CASSVSSGSTDTQYF	TGTGCCAGCAGCGTATCTAGCGGAAGCACAGATACGCAGTATTTT
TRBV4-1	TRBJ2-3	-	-	CASSLQGTPTDTQYF	TGCGCCAGCAGCTTGCAGGGGACTCCAACAGATACGCAGTATTTT
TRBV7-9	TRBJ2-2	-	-	CASSSDTGELFF	TGTGCCAGCAGCTCTGACACCGGGGAGCTGTTTTTT
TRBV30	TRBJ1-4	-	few	CAWSGRDGQHEKLFF	TGTGCCTGGAGTGGCCGGGACGGCCAGCATGAAAAACTGTTTTTT
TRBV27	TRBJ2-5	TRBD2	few	CASSLSSGGAWETQYF	TGTGCCAGCAGTTTGTCTAGCGGGGGGGCGTGGGAGACCCAGTACTTC
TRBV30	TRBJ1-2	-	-	CAWSLFGSYGYTF	TGTGCCTGGAGTCTATTCGGGAGTTATGGCTACACCTTC
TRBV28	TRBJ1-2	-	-	CASRKGGYGYTF	TGTGCCAGCAGGAAGGGGGGCTATGGCTACACCTTC
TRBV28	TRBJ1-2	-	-	CASSYAEGTYGYTF	TGTGCCAGCAGTTACGCTGAGGGGACCTATGGCTACACCTTC
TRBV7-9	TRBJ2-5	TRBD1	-	CASKQGVQETQYF	TGTGCCAGCAAGCAGGGGGTACAAGAGACCCAGTACTTC
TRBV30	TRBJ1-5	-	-	CAWSSGANQPQHF	TGTGCCTGGAGTTCGGGGGCGAATCAGCCCCAGCATTTT
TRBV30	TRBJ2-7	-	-	CAWSPGGTSYEQYF	TGTGCCTGGAGTCCAGGGGGGACCTCCTACGAGCAGTACTTC
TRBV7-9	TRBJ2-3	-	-	CASSPSPQGLTDTQYF	TGTGCCAGCAGCCCCTCCCCGCAGGGTCTGACAGATACGCAGTATTTT
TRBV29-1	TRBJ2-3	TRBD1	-	CSVEGDRGGADTQYF	TGCAGCGTTGAAGGGGACAGGGGAGGCGCAGATACGCAGTATTTT
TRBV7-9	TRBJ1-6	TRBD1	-	CASSRTGSSYNSPLHF	TGTGCCAGCAGCCGGACAGGTAGCTCCTATAATTCACCCCTCCACTTT
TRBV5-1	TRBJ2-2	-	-	CASSFRVATGELFF	TGCGCCAGCAGTTTCCGGGTGGCCACCGGGGAGCTGTTTTTT
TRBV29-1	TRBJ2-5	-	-	CSVGTTETQYF	TGCAGCGTTGGGACTACGGAGACCCAGTACTTC
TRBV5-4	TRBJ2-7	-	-	CASSLDLPTEDEQYF	TGTGCCAGCAGCTTGGATCTTCCGACCGAGGACGAGCAGTACTTC
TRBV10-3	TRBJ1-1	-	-	CAISKETVNTEAFF	TGTGCCATCAGTAAGGAAACAGTGAACACTGAAGCTTTCTTT
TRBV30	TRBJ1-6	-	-	CAWSREGHRNSPLHF	TGTGCCTGGAGTAGGGAGGGACACAGAAATTCACCCCTCCACTTT
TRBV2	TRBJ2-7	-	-	CASSGSPYEQYF	TGTGCCAGCAGCGGCAGCCCCTACGAGCAGTACTTC
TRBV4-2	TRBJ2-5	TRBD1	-	CASSQGDRAGYQETQYF	TGTGCCAGCAGCCAAGGGGACAGGGCGGGGTACCAAGAGACCCAGTACTTC
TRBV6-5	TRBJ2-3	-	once	CASSFGAAQYF	TGTGCCAGCAGTTTCGGAGCCGCGCAGTATTTT
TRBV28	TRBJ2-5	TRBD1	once	CASSRTGRIETQYF	TGTGCCAGCAGCCGGACAGGGAGAATAGAGACCCAGTACTTC
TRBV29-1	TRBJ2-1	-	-	CSVREGQFF	TGCAGCGTACGGGAAGGGCAGTTCTTC
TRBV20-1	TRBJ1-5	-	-	CSAGGSQPQHF	TGCAGTGCTGGAGGGAGTCAGCCCCAGCATTTT
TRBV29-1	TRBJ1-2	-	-	CSVEATGKGYGYTF	TGCAGCGTTGAAGCTACAGGAAAGGGCTATGGCTACACCTTC
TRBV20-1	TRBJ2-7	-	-	CSASDRSEQYF	TGCAGTGCTAGTGACAGGAGCGAGCAGTACTTC
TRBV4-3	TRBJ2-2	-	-	CASSLNQHTGELFF	TGCGCCAGCAGCCTCAATCAACACACCGGGGAGCTGTTTTTT
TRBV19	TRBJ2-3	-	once	CASQRGANTDTQYF	TGTGCCTCCCAACGCGGGGCCAACACAGATACGCAGTATTTT
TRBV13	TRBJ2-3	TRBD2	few	CASSLGPGLATDTQYF	TGTGCCAGCAGCTTAGGTCCGGGACTAGCGACAGATACGCAGTATTTT
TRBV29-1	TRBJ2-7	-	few	CSFQGSGEQYF	TGCAGCTTTCAGGGTTCGGGAGAGCAGTACTTC
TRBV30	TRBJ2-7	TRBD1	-	CAWSGTGKLYEQYF	TGTGCCTGGAGCGGGACAGGTAAACTCTACGAGCAGTACTTC
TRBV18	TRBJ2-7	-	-	CASSAQQDSISRGEQYF	TGTGCCAGCTCAGCCCAGCAGGACTCCATCTCGCGCGGCGAGCAGTACTTC